The 24 T cell receptor beta chains given below trace back to one sample, sequenced in a study of blood T cell repertoires in COVID-19. The protocol was immunoSEQ multiplex PCR, while the TCRdb copy is restricted to in-frame clones and leaves out a portion. This sample carries 500,000 to 600,000 clones, around nine tenths of them seen once, and the ten largest clones take roughly 7.4%. Sequencing used peripheral blood. The receptors originated from a woman in her forties or fifties with COVID-19, enrolled during active disease.

J is TRBJ1-2 and V is TRBV6-4; TRBD1 aligns across 10 bases. Germline loops: CDR1 MRHNA, CDR2 SNTAGT. The junction had 7 bases not matched to a gene; V was cut back by 5 bases and J by 10 bases. CDR3 length: 13 residues. The CDR3 sequence: CASSPIGQGDYTF. In nucleotides, the CDR3 is TGTGCCAGCAGTCCTATCGGACAGGGGGACTACACCTTC.

The V and J genes are TRBV10-3 and TRBJ2-7; TRBD1 aligns across 9 bases. Unmatched junction bases numbered 6, after V lost 4 bases and J lost 5 bases. This CDR3 is built from 14 residues. In germline, CDR1 is ENHRY, CDR2 SYGVKD. CDR3 nucleotide sequence: TGTGCCATCAGTGGGGACAGGGTTTGGAACGAGCAGTACTTC. Protein: CAISGDRVWNEQYF.

This clone was seen only once. The chain is built from TRBV5-6 and TRBJ2-4, with no clear D. Trimming removed 4 bases at V and 7 bases at J, with 9 bases between. Germline CDR1 is SGHDT and CDR2 is YYEEEE. The CDR3 contains 12 residues. Here the CDR3 reads CASSRGRNIQYF. In nucleotides, the CDR3 is TGTGCCAGCAGCCGAGGCCGGAACATTCAGTACTTC.

The chain combines TRBV3-1 (or the pseudogene TRBV3-2) with TRBJ2-4; 9 nucleotides match TRBD2. Germline-derived CDR1 and CDR2 are LGHDT and YNNKEL (reference sequence). CDR3 length: 14 amino acids. The J segment lost 15 bases and the V segment lost 4 bases, leaving 13 bases of the junction unmatched. The CDR3 region is CASSLNLGTSWVYF. The CDR3 DNA is TGTGCCAGCAGCCTAAACCTAGGGACTAGCTGGGTGTACTTC.

Points on this clone: The same CDR3 can be traced to other DNA sequences in this sample. The chain joins TRBV5-1 to TRBJ1-6; weak D call: TRBD1 (5 bases). Germline V lookup: CDR1 SGHRS, CDR2 YFSETQ. This CDR3 region has 12 residues. V was trimmed by 4 bases and J by 10 bases, leaving 9 bases between them. The CDR3 protein is CASSPGNSPLHF. CDR3 nucleotide sequence: TGCGCCAGCAGCCCAGGGAACTCACCCCTCCACTTT.

The rearrangement joins TRBV30 to TRBJ2-3, with 10 positions matching TRBD2. J gave up 3 bases and V 0 bases, and 0 bases lay outside the gene matches. CDR3 length: 14 residues. Germline CDR1 reads GTSNPN; CDR2 reads SVGIG (reference sequence). The CDR3 DNA reads TGTGCCTGGAGTGTACTAGCGGGGACAGATACGCAGTATTTT. Residues: CAWSVLAGTDTQYF.

This sequence joins TRBV18 and TRBJ1-5; 10 nucleotides line up with TRBD1. The CDR3 is made up of 17 amino acids. V was clipped by 5 bases and J by 0 bases; unmatched bases: 7. CDR1 and CDR2 from the germline V gene are KGHSH and LQKENI. This CDR3 is CASSWGQGMSSNQPQHF. CDR3 nucleotides: TGTGCCAGCTCATGGGGACAGGGGATGAGTAGCAATCAGCCCCAGCATTTT.

The rearrangement joins TRBV12-3 or TRBV12-4 to TRBJ2-7, with a weak D call TRBD2 (6 bases). V lost 7 bases, J lost 3 bases, and 13 bases lay in between. The CDR3 length is 13 residues. CDR3 loop: CASTPGVNYEQYF. The CDR3 nucleotides are TGTGCCAGCACCCCGGGGGTAAACTACGAGCAGTACTTC.

The rearrangement links TRBV5-8 to TRBJ2-7; TRBD1 matches at 9 bases. Germline V CDR1 and CDR2: SGHTS, YDEGEE. The CDR3 totals 14 residues. J gave up 3 bases and V 4 bases, and 5 bases lay outside the gene matches. The CDR3 DNA reads as TGTGCCAGCAGCACACCGGACAGGGGCTACGAGCAGTACTTC. It yields the protein CASSTPDRGYEQYF.

The V gene is TRBV11-2, the J gene TRBJ1-2; 8 nucleotides match TRBD1. V shed 5 bases and J 3 bases; nucleotides not matched to a gene: 14. From germline, CDR1 is SGHAT and CDR2 FQNNGV. This CDR3 contains 17 residues. In nucleotides, the CDR3 is TGTGCCAGCAGCCCACACGGGACAGGCGCACCACACTATGGCTACACCTTC. Translation gives CASSPHGTGAPHYGYTF.

The rearrangement links TRBV19 to TRBJ1-2; no clear D. CDR1 LNHDA and CDR2 SQIVND come from the germline V gene (reference sequence). The ends were cut back, 6 bases at V and 6 bases at J, with 17 bases in the middle. There are 14 residues in the CDR3. The CDR3 DNA sequence: TGTGCCAGTAGCTCTCTAGAGGGAGTGAATGGCTACACCTTC. Protein sequence: CASSSLEGVNGYTF.

The chain couples TRBV6-4 to TRBJ1-4; D is unclear. The CDR3 length is 13 residues. Germline V gives CDR1 MRHNA, CDR2 SNTAGT. Deletions cut 3 bases from V and 11 bases from J, with 13 bases between. CDR3 nucleotides: TGTGCCAGCAGTGAGGTACTAGGAGGTAAACTGTTTTTT. It codes for CASSEVLGGKLFF.

The chain carries TRBV24-1 and TRBJ1-2; 7 positions agree with TRBD1. Germline V lookup: CDR1 KGHDR, CDR2 SFDVKD. The length of the CDR3 is 16 residues. The V and J ends lost 2 bases and 2 bases, in that order; junction bases with no gene match: 7. The CDR3 nucleotides read TGTGCCACCAGTGATTATAAGACAGGGAAGAACTATGGCTACACCTTC. Translating it yields CATSDYKTGKNYGYTF.

This clone was counted a few times. The V gene is TRBV27, the J gene TRBJ2-7; D possibly corresponds to TRBD2 (5 bases). Germline values: CDR1 MNHEY, CDR2 SMNVEV (reference sequence). Trimming took 4 bases from V and 3 from J, leaving 31 bases between them. The CDR3 consists of 20 residues. The CDR3 reads CASSSRLLTIRASQLYEQYF. In DNA form, the CDR3 reads TGTGCCAGCAGTTCCCGACTACTCACGATTCGGGCCTCGCAGCTCTACGAGCAGTACTTC.

V gene TRBV27 combines with J gene TRBJ2-7; possible D gene TRBD1, 6 bases. Germline V gene data show CDR1 as MNHEY and CDR2 as SMNVEV (reference sequence). The CDR3 is 14 residues long. The ends were cut back, 4 bases at V and 3 bases at J, with 13 bases in the middle. DNA of the CDR3: TGTGCCAGCAGTTCAGGGGTTGAAAACTACGAGCAGTACTTC. The encoded protein is CASSSGVENYEQYF.

The chain is built from TRBV6-6 and TRBJ1-3; D remains unclear. Trimming stripped 6 bases from V and 0 bases from J, with 6 bases between. The CDR3 runs to 13 residues. CDR1 and CDR2 (germline): MNHNY, SVGAGI (reference sequence). The CDR3 region has the DNA TGTGCCAGCAGGGCAGACTCTGGAAACACCATATATTTT. Translation gives CASRADSGNTIYF.

V gene TRBV3-1 (or the pseudogene TRBV3-2) combines with J gene TRBJ1-1; TRBD1 might be the D (5 bases). The CDR3 spans 14 residues. Germline CDR1 reads LGHDT; CDR2 reads YNNKEL (reference sequence). Trimming removed 5 bases at V and 3 bases at J, with 13 bases between. The CDR3 nucleotides read TGTGCCAGCAGCGGCCGACGGGACTACACTGAAGCTTTCTTT. Its translation: CASSGRRDYTEAFF.

The V and J genes are TRBV6-5 and TRBJ2-6, with TRBD1 identical over 8 bases. Germline CDR1 MNHEY, CDR2 SVGAGI. The CDR3 is 15 amino acids. After removal of 6 bases from V and 3 bases from J, the junction contained 4 bases not matched to a gene. The CDR3 spells CASSQDRVGANVLTF. DNA of the CDR3: TGTGCCAGCAGCCAGGACAGGGTTGGGGCCAACGTCCTGACTTTC.

The CDR3 DNA follows: TGTGCCAGCAGTGAATATGAGTTGTCGGGGGTTGTTCCTTCACCCCTCCACTTT. Amino acids: CASSEYELSGVVPSPLHF. The chain couples TRBV6-1 to TRBJ1-6; D perhaps matches TRBD1 (5 bases). The germline V gene has CDR1 MNHNS and CDR2 SASEGT. This CDR3 is 18 amino acids long. The V end lost 2 bases, the J end lost 9 bases, and 23 bases lay between the germline ends.

The chain is built from TRBV2 and TRBJ2-5; D remains unclear. The V end was cut by 8 bases, the J end by 5 bases, with 15 bases between. Germline V lookup: CDR1 SNHLY, CDR2 FYNNEI. This CDR3 is 13 amino acids long. The CDR3 here is CASEREIGETQYF. CDR3 coding DNA: TGTGCCAGCGAGCGAGAAATTGGTGAGACCCAGTACTTC.

This clone was counted once. The J gene is TRBJ2-7, the V gene TRBV7-8, with D perhaps assigned TRBD1 or TRBD2 (5 bases each). Trimming pared 5 bases from V and 7 bases from J, leaving 18 bases between. Germline CDR1 and CDR2: SGHVS and FQNEAQ. The length of the CDR3 is 14 residues. The CDR3 sequence: CASSRGAERGEQYF. The CDR3 region has the DNA TGTGCCAGCAGCCGAGGGGCCGAACGAGGGGAGCAGTACTTC.

This chain links TRBV18 with TRBJ2-4, with a weak D call TRBD1 (5 bases). The V end was cut by 5 bases, the J end by 4 bases, with 9 bases between. The CDR3 has 13 amino acids. Germline CDR1 and CDR2: KGHSH and LQKENI. This CDR3 is CASSSTEKNIQYF. DNA of the CDR3: TGTGCCAGCTCATCGACAGAGAAAAACATTCAGTACTTC. The full variable domain, with the rest looked up from reference TRBV18 and TRBJ2-4, is NAGVMQNPRHLVRRRGQEARLRCSPMKGHSHVYWYRQLPEEGLKFMVYLQKENIIDESGMPKERFSAEFPKEGPSILRIQQVVRGDSAAYFCASSSTEKNIQYFGAGTRLSVL.

J is TRBJ1-6 and V is TRBV2; 7 positions agree with TRBD1. Germline-derived CDR1 and CDR2 are SNHLY and FYNNEI. The CDR3 is 15 residues long. Germline trimming cut 0 bases from V and 9 bases from J; bases unmatched to any gene: 5. This CDR3 reads CASSEAGQGVSPLHF. CDR3 DNA sequence: TGTGCCAGCAGTGAAGCGGGCCAGGGGGTTTCACCCCTCCACTTT.

V usage is TRBV2 and J usage is TRBJ2-3; D is possibly TRBD1 (6 bases). The CDR3 is 17 residues long. The germline gives CDR1 SNHLY, CDR2 FYNNEI. V gave up 6 bases and J gave up 2 bases, with 21 bases separating them. The CDR3 spells CASSLRDKPLYTDTQYF. The CDR3 bases are TGTGCCAGCAGCCTCAGGGACAAGCCCTTATACACAGATACGCAGTATTTT.